This section outlines one T cell receptor (beta chain) sequence together with its context. Different DNA sequences within this sample yield the same CDR3. Using immunoSEQ multiplex PCR, the repertoire was profiled, and TCRdb retains in-frame clones only, with some absent. The table has roughly 86,000 clones, approximately 90% seen once. The record originates from a study of OX40 agonist ivuxolimab in advanced cancers. Trimming took off 5 bases at V and 2 bases at J, with 13 bases between the two ends. This CDR3 spans 14 amino acids. The germline V gene has CDR1 SGHVS and CDR2 FQNEAQ. The starting material was CD4+ or CD8+ T cells sorted from blood, obtained in a trial of the OX40 agonist ivuxolimab. The rearrangement uses TRBV7-8 and TRBJ2-7; no clear D gene. The TCR originated in an adult with an advanced solid tumor such as melanoma, head and neck, liver or kidney cancer. The CDR3 region is CASSPGPRTYEQYF. As DNA, the CDR3 is TGTGCCAGCAGCCCTGGGCCGAGGACCTACGAGCAGTACTTC.